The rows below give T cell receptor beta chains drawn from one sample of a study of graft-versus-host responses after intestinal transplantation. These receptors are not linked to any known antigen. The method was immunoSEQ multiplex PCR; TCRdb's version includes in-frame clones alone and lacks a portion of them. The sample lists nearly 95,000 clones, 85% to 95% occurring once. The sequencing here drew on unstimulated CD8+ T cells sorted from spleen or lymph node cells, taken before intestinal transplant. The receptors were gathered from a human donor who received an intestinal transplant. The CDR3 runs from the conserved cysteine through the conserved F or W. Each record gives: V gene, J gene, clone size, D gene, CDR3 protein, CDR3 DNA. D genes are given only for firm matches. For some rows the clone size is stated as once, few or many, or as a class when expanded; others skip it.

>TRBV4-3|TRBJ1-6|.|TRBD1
CASSQDGTGGASPLHF
TGCGCCAGCAGCCAAGACGGGACAGGGGGCGCTTCACCCCTCCACTTT
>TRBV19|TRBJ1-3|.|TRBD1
CASSMLTGGSGTTIYF
TGTGCCAGTAGTATGCTAACAGGGGGCAGTGGAACCACCATATATTTT
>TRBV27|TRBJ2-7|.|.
CASSLRAGSAYEQYF
TGTGCCAGCAGTTTACGGGCGGGATCCGCCTACGAGCAGTACTTC
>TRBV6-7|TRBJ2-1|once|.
CASSYMSSRVNNEQFF
TGTGCCAGCAGTTATATGAGCTCTCGGGTCAACAATGAGCAGTTCTTC
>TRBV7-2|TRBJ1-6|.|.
CASSLVWSSYNSPLHF
TGTGCCAGCAGCTTAGTTTGGAGCTCCTATAATTCACCCCTCCACTTT
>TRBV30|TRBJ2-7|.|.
CAWSVLSPSYEQYF
TGTGCCTGGAGTGTACTCTCGCCCTCCTACGAGCAGTACTTC
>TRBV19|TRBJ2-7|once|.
CASSIEGSDEQYF
TGTGCCAGTAGTATCGAGGGCTCGGACGAGCAGTACTTC
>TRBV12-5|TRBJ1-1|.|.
CASGLVPPGLGTEAFF
TGTGCTAGTGGTTTGGTTCCCCCAGGGTTGGGCACTGAAGCTTTCTTT
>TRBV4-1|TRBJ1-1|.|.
CAGSPINQGKTEAFF
TGCGCCGGCAGCCCGATTAATCAGGGGAAGACTGAAGCTTTCTTT
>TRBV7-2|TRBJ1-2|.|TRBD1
CASSLADQTGDGYTF
TGTGCCAGCAGCTTAGCGGATCAGACAGGGGATGGCTACACCTTC